Below are 11 T cell receptor beta chains sequenced from a single sample in a study of blood T cell repertoires in COVID-19. Clones were sequenced by immunoSEQ multiplex PCR, and TCRdb holds only the in-frame ones, with some missing. The repertoire holds hundreds of thousands of clones, with about 90% as singletons. Sequenced input: PBMCs or T cells enriched from blood (not recorded which). These TCRs come from a woman between 25 and 40 years old who had recovered from COVID-19.

This chain joins TRBV18 and TRBJ2-7; 9 bases are shared with TRBD2. The germline gives CDR1 KGHSH, CDR2 LQKENI. The CDR3 is made up of 17 amino acids. V shed 0 bases, J shed 0 bases, and the junction held 6 bases outside the gene matches. CDR3 amino acids: CASSPPRASGDSYEQYF. CDR3 in DNA: TGTGCCAGCTCACCACCCAGGGCTAGCGGGGACTCCTACGAGCAGTACTTC.

The chain links TRBV28 to TRBJ1-2; no definite D call. There are 18 residues in the CDR3. Per the germline V gene, CDR1 is MDHEN and CDR2 is SYDVKM. Trimming cost V 2 bases and J 0 bases, with 19 bases left between them. CDR3 coding DNA: TGTGCCAGCAGTTTACTCGAACAGTCTATCCAAGCTAACTATGGCTACACCTTC. Translated: CASSLLEQSIQANYGYTF.

V gene TRBV7-9 combines with J gene TRBJ2-7; 9 bases fit TRBD1. Per the germline V gene, CDR1 is SEHNR and CDR2 is FQNEAQ (reference sequence). V was pared by 3 bases and J by 3 bases, with 18 bases of the junction left unmatched. This CDR3 has 19 residues. Written as DNA, the CDR3 is TGTGCCAGCAGCTTCCTGGGGGGGGTATCGGGACAGGGAAACTACGAGCAGTACTTC. This sequence encodes CASSFLGGVSGQGNYEQYF.

The chain carries TRBV24-1 and TRBJ1-2; no clear D. Deletions cut 3 bases from V and 1 base from J, with 8 bases between. This CDR3 has 14 amino acids. From germline, CDR1 is KGHDR and CDR2 SFDVKD. The CDR3 spells CATSDGLINYGYTF. CDR3 nucleotide sequence: TGTGCCACCAGTGATGGACTGATTAACTATGGCTACACCTTC.

The chain links TRBV30 to TRBJ2-7, with 7 bases lining up with TRBD1. CDR1 is GTSNPN and CDR2 is SVGIG in the germline V gene (reference sequence). The CDR3 totals 14 residues. V shed 0 bases and J 4 bases; nucleotides not matched to a gene: 6. The CDR3, as DNA: TGTGCCTGGAGTGTACTCGGGACAGATTACGAGCAGTACTTC. Translated, it gives CAWSVLGTDYEQYF.

In regard to this clone: The sample has other DNA sequences that encode this CDR3 too. The chain joins TRBV27 to TRBJ2-7; possible D gene TRBD1, 5 bases. From germline, CDR1 is MNHEY and CDR2 SMNVEV (reference sequence). Trimming removed 2 bases at V and 0 bases at J, with 5 bases between. This CDR3 region has 13 residues. The CDR3 DNA reads as TGTGCCAGCAGTTTAACAGGCTCCTACGAGCAGTACTTC. It specifies CASSLTGSYEQYF.

The rearrangement links TRBV5-4 to TRBJ2-1; 9 nucleotides match TRBD2. CDR3 length: 15 amino acids. Losses at the gene ends were 4 bases for V and 9 bases for J; bases not matched to a gene: 11. The germline V gene has CDR1 SGHNT and CDR2 YYREEE (reference sequence). In nucleotides, the CDR3 is TGTGCCAGCAGCGGCGGGGGGGCAGGGGCAGTTGAGCAGTTCTTC. It yields the protein CASSGGGAGAVEQFF.

This clone came up once. The chain uses TRBV7-2 and TRBJ2-3, with 7 bases lining up with TRBD1. Germline loops: CDR1 SGHTA, CDR2 FQGNSA. There are 17 residues in the CDR3. The ends lost 0 bases at V and 3 bases at J; junction bases unmatched: 9. CDR3 nucleotides: TGTGCCAGCAGCTTAGCGCACGCAGGGGGAAGGACAGATACGCAGTATTTT. Translating gives CASSLAHAGGRTDTQYF.

This chain links TRBV9 with TRBJ2-5, with TRBD2 matching 7 bases. Germline CDR1 is SGDLS and CDR2 is YYNGEE. This CDR3 is 14 amino acids long. The J segment lost 5 bases and the V segment lost 0 bases, leaving 4 bases of the junction unmatched. For the CDR3, the DNA is TGTGCCAGCAGCGTAGGCGAGGGAGGGGAGACCCAGTACTTC. It specifies CASSVGEGGETQYF.

This clone was detected once. DNA for the CDR3: TGTGCCAGCAGTGGTAAGGGACAGTATGGCTACACCTTC. Translation gives CASSGKGQYGYTF. This chain joins TRBV2 and TRBJ1-2; 7 positions match TRBD1. CDR1 and CDR2 from the germline V gene are SNHLY and FYNNEI. The CDR3 sequence is 13 residues long. Trimming cost V 4 bases and J 5 bases; bases outside gene matches: 4.

This clone has just a few counts. The rearrangement links TRBV18 to TRBJ1-6, with 8 bases matching TRBD1. The germline gives CDR1 KGHSH, CDR2 LQKENI. The CDR3 extends over 16 amino acids. Trimming at V came to 6 bases and at J to 10 bases, leaving 14 bases not matched to a gene. The CDR3 DNA reads TGTGCCAGCTCGCTGGACAGGGCTTCGGGTGCGTCACCCCTCCACTTT. Residues: CASSLDRASGASPLHF.